A selection of T cell receptor beta chains follows, all from one sample in a study of cytomegalovirus exposure and HLA in healthy donors. The protocol was immunoSEQ multiplex PCR, while the TCRdb copy is restricted to in-frame clones and leaves out a portion. This sample has over 250,000 clones, with 80% to 90% found just once. Source material: PBMCs. Receptor source: a woman aged 18 to 35 in good health and CMV-seronegative. Both conserved end residues are part of each CDR3.

TRBV7-3	TRBJ1-6	CASSLHSYNSPLHF
TRBV27	TRBJ2-1	CASSPRTGTYNEQFF
TRBV5-1	TRBJ1-2	CASSLGRVNYGYTF
TRBV5-1	TRBJ1-2	CASSHGQGTDGYTF
TRBV4-1	TRBJ2-5	CASSPLSGEETQYF
TRBV9	TRBJ2-3	CASTENMGRDTQYF
TRBV2	TRBJ1-1	CASSGQAGAFF
TRBV4-2	TRBJ2-4	CASSQERRRVLAKNIQYF
TRBV28	TRBJ1-4	CASSLPLEASTNEKLFF
TRBV7-8	TRBJ1-2	CASSLASRVGGYTF
TRBV5-1	TRBJ2-7	CASSLVSGRAKEQYF
TRBV27	TRBJ2-1	CASTETSVNEQFF
TRBV27	TRBJ1-1	CASSQGLEAFF
TRBV5-1	TRBJ2-2	CASSLGGADTGELFF
TRBV9	TRBJ2-7	CASSPVGLSSYEQYF
TRBV7-2	TRBJ2-1	CASSFSGSAYNEQFF
TRBV28	TRBJ2-1	CAGSRATYNEQFF
TRBV7-2	TRBJ1-5	CASSLRQGEQPQHF
TRBV12-5	TRBJ1-2	CARLRNFRDGYTF
TRBV6-6	TRBJ2-7	CASSYRQQGVTYEQYF
TRBV5-6	TRBJ2-6	CASSLLGGAGANVLTF
TRBV7-2	TRBJ1-5	CASSPDGLSNQPQHF
TRBV30	TRBJ1-5	CAWSETQQGKSQHF
TRBV7-3	TRBJ2-3	CASSLAGAATDTQYF
TRBV9	TRBJ2-1	CASSVGLAGGYNEQFF
TRBV5-4	TRBJ2-1	CASSYLAVEQFF
TRBV4-3	TRBJ2-7	CASSQGQGVHEQYF
TRBV9	TRBJ1-4	CASSPRDRFNEKLFF
TRBV29-1	TRBJ2-7	CSVAPRGPREQYF
TRBV2	TRBJ1-2	CASTGQASPYGYTF
TRBV6-5	TRBJ1-2	CASSYADSPPGYTF
TRBV5-1	TRBJ1-5	CASSLAGHQNQPQHF
TRBV7-2	TRBJ1-1	CASSFYRGGDTEAFF
TRBV6-5	TRBJ1-1	CASSYKQNTEAFF
TRBV5-4	TRBJ2-5	CASSFRDRVDGETQYF
TRBV5-1	TRBJ2-2	CASSSDRAGELFF
TRBV7-2	TRBJ1-1	CASSIRVTEAFF
TRBV6-6	TRBJ1-2	CASSYRLGEYGYTF
TRBV11-2	TRBJ2-7	CASSLAVTGTSYEQYF
TRBV18	TRBJ2-3	CASSPTSGRGTDTQYF
TRBV30	TRBJ2-7	CAWRSSGDYEQYF
TRBV29-1	TRBJ2-3	CSVGTSETTQYF
TRBV14	TRBJ2-7	CASSQTTLDRTYEQYF